This T cell receptor beta chain was sequenced in a study of CD8+ T cells in alopecia areata. Study-level findings and limits: An increase in clonality over normal scalp was evident in lesional scalp, especially alopecia totalis/universalis.

Sequencing relied on a cDNA template that was reverse transcribed from extracted RNA. The data were produced by immunoSEQ multiplex PCR, yet TCRdb's version contains in-frame clones alone and is incomplete. The data contain roughly 230,000 clones, 40% to 45% of them singletons. Germline V lookup: CDR1 SQVTM, CDR2 ANQGSEA. CDR3 size: 14 residues. The germline V and J ends were trimmed by 0 bases and 13 bases, with 21 bases remaining between them. Indicated treatment: oral pan-JAK inhibitor, 5-10 mg twice daily. In this sample, this clone turned up a few times. What it recognizes is unknown. The receptor comes from a human donor with alopecia areata. The chain recombines TRBV29-1 with TRBJ1-2; possibly TRBD1 for D (5 bases). Source: CD4+ T cells sorted from blood, taken around week 36, from a patient treated with tofacitinib. The CDR3 DNA is TGCAGCGTTGAAGAGCGAGGGGAGCCGATTTTCTCCACCTTC. This sequence encodes CSVEERGEPIFSTF.